The 25 T cell receptor beta chains in this list originate from one sample, sequenced in a study of blood T cell repertoires in COVID-19. The protocol was immunoSEQ multiplex PCR, while the TCRdb copy is restricted to in-frame clones and leaves out a portion. Of under 400,000 clones listed, about 91% are singletons. The sample was peripheral blood. The origin of the receptors is a woman younger than 45 with COVID-19, enrolled during active disease.

This chain connects TRBV18 to TRBJ1-4; TRBD1 agrees at 7 bases. This CDR3 is built from 15 residues. Unmatched junction bases numbered 8, after V lost 4 bases and J lost 6 bases. Germline CDR1 reads KGHSH; CDR2 reads LQKENI. Written as DNA, the CDR3 is TGTGCCAGCTCACGAACCGGGACAGCTTATGAAAAACTGTTTTTT. This codes for CASSRTGTAYEKLFF.

This chain joins TRBV5-5 and TRBJ2-7; 9 nucleotides align to TRBD1. V gave up 4 bases and J gave up 4 bases; unmatched junction bases: 9. CDR3 size: 15 residues. Looked up from germline, CDR1 is SGHKS and CDR2 is YYEKEE (reference sequence). The CDR3 sequence is CASSRGTGIPYEQYF. The CDR3 DNA follows: TGTGCCAGCAGCCGAGGGACAGGGATTCCATACGAGCAGTACTTC.

This chain connects TRBV6-6 to TRBJ2-1, with 7 bases identical to TRBD1. The germline V gene has CDR1 MNHNY and CDR2 SVGAGI (reference sequence). This CDR3 comprises 15 residues. Trimming took 2 bases from V and 3 from J; bases not matched to a gene: 4. CDR3 region: CASSYPGTDYNEQFF. CDR3 nucleotides: TGTGCCAGCAGTTACCCAGGGACAGACTACAATGAGCAGTTCTTC.

The CDR3 sequence is CASSPPYIPVSGNTIYF. In nucleotides, the CDR3 is TGTGCCAGCAGCCCACCGTACATCCCCGTCTCTGGAAACACCATATATTTT. This rearrangement joins TRBV7-2 to TRBJ1-3; no definite D call. The germline gives CDR1 SGHTA, CDR2 FQGNSA. This CDR3 spans 17 amino acids. V dropped 5 bases and J dropped 0 bases, with 17 bases sitting between them.

This clone was seen more than once but under ten times. The genes are TRBV12-3 or TRBV12-4 and TRBJ1-5, with D uncertain. Trimming removed 1 base at V and 7 bases at J, with 8 bases between. This CDR3 contains 13 residues. The CDR3 DNA reads TGTGCCAGCAGTTTAGAAATGCTACAGCCCCAGCATTTT. As protein: CASSLEMLQPQHF.

For the CDR3, the DNA is TGTGCCAGCAGCCGAGATCTCGTACGGCGGGGGATAAGCACTGAAGCTTTCTTT. Protein product: CASSRDLVRRGISTEAFF. This chain links TRBV5-4 with TRBJ1-1; tentatively, D is TRBD1 (5 bases). This CDR3 has 18 amino acids. V was pared by 4 bases and J by 4 bases, with 26 bases between. Per germline, CDR1 SGHNT and CDR2 YYREEE (reference sequence). The full variable domain, rest sourced from reference TRBV5-4 and TRBJ1-1, is ETGVTQSPTHLIKTRGQQVTLRCSSQSGHNTVSWYQQALGQGPQFIFQYYREEENGRGNFPPRFSGLQFPNYSSELNVNALELDDSALYLCASSRDLVRRGISTEAFFGQGTRLTVV.

The chain is built from TRBV25-1 and TRBJ1-1; D perhaps matches TRBD1 (6 bases). This CDR3 comprises 16 residues. V was pared by 8 bases and J by 4 bases, with 23 bases between. Per germline, CDR1 MGHDK and CDR2 SYGVNS. The CDR3 nucleotides are TGTGCCAGCGCATCCGCTCGGGGGGGGCGAGGCACTGAAGCTTTCTTT. Its translation: CASASARGGRGTEAFF.

This rearrangement joins TRBV6-2 or TRBV6-3 to TRBJ1-1, with D unresolved. The CDR3 is 14 residues long. Between the trimmed V and J ends, which lost 2 bases and 0 bases, there was a span of 7 bases. Germline values: CDR1 MNHEY, CDR2 SVGEGT. For the CDR3, the DNA is TGTGCCAGCAGTTACCCCGAGATGAACACTGAAGCTTTCTTT. Translated, it gives CASSYPEMNTEAFF.

Turning to this clone: A read error may account for a junction end that differs from germline. The rearrangement joins TRBV28 to TRBJ1-2; TRBD1 might be the D (6 bases). The germline CDR1 and CDR2 sequences are MDHEN and SYDVKM. CDR3 length equals 12 residues. The DNA for the CDR3 is TGTGCCAGCAGGTCCTCCCGGGACATCCACGCCTTC. It translates to CASRSSRDIHAF.

The CDR3 coding sequence is TGTGCCAGCAGGGGGCTAAATGAGCAGTTCTTC. It translates to CASRGLNEQFF. This sequence joins TRBV2 and TRBJ2-1, with a tentative D call TRBD1 (5 bases). Looked up from germline, CDR1 is SNHLY and CDR2 is FYNNEI. Trimming removed 6 bases from V and 7 bases from J, with 7 bases in between. This CDR3 has 11 amino acids.

V usage is TRBV5-5 and J usage is TRBJ1-4; possibly TRBD1 for D (6 bases). The germline CDR1 and CDR2 sequences are SGHKS and YYEKEE (reference sequence). V was trimmed by 0 bases and J by 7 bases, leaving 13 bases between them. There are 15 residues in the CDR3. CDR3 nucleotide sequence: TGTGCCAGCAGCTTGGGGTCAGGGGTCGGTGAAAAACTGTTTTTT. Encoded protein: CASSLGSGVGEKLFF.

The rearrangement uses TRBV5-6 and TRBJ2-7; 8 bases are shared with TRBD1. The CDR3 length is 15 residues. Germline V gene data show CDR1 as SGHDT and CDR2 as YYEEEE. V dropped 4 bases and J dropped 0; count of bases not matched to a gene: 6. CDR3 region: CASSRGQVSSYEQYV. The CDR3 coding sequence is TGTGCCAGCAGCCGGGGACAGGTGAGCTCCTACGAGCAGTACGTC.

The chain joins TRBV5-1 to TRBJ2-7; 8 bases match TRBD1. The trim removed 2 bases at V and 6 bases at J, leaving 4 bases unmatched. Germline values: CDR1 SGHRS, CDR2 YFSETQ. CDR3 length equals 13 residues. In nucleotides, the CDR3 is TGCGCCAGCAGCTTAAACACAGGGGGCGAGCAGTACGTC. This translates into CASSLNTGGEQYV.

The chain combines TRBV5-1 with TRBJ2-1, with TRBD2 matching 13 bases. Looked up from germline, CDR1 is SGHRS and CDR2 is YFSETQ. This CDR3 is built from 15 residues. The J segment lost 7 bases and the V segment lost 4 bases, leaving 5 bases of the junction unmatched. The CDR3 coding sequence is TGCGCCAGCAGCCCACCGGGACTAGCGGGGAATGAGCAGTTCTTC. The encoded protein is CASSPPGLAGNEQFF.

This chain connects TRBV28 to TRBJ1-5; D gene uncertain. The V gene lost 5 bases and the J gene lost 7 bases, with 9 bases spanning the gap. The length of the CDR3 is 12 residues. Per the germline V gene, CDR1 is MDHEN and CDR2 is SYDVKM. The CDR3 here is CASSAGSQPQHF. In DNA, the CDR3 is TGTGCCAGCAGTGCGGGGTCACAGCCCCAGCATTTT. Full variable domain (missing parts from reference TRBV28 and TRBJ1-5): DVKVTQSSRYLVKRTGEKVFLECVQDMDHENMFWYRQDPGLGLRLIYFSYDVKMKEKGDIPEGYSVSREKKERFSLILESASTNQTSMYLCASSAGSQPQHFGDGTRLSIL.

The J gene is TRBJ2-5, the V gene TRBV7-7; TRBD2 agrees at 7 bases. This CDR3 is 14 amino acids long. V trimming: 1 base; J trimming: 5 bases; junction bases outside the gene matches: 4. Germline V CDR1 and CDR2: SSHAT, FNYEAQ (reference sequence). The CDR3 region is CASSLGGGRETQYF. CDR3 DNA: TGTGCCAGCAGCTTAGGGGGAGGGAGGGAGACCCAGTACTTC.

V is TRBV20-1 and J is TRBJ2-6; a weak D match, TRBD1 (5 bases). With 3 bases removed from V and 1 base from J, the gap between germline ends came to 7 bases. The germline V gene has CDR1 DFQATT and CDR2 SNEGSKA (reference sequence). CDR3 length equals 14 residues. CDR3 nucleotide sequence: TGCAGTGCTAGTCGACAGTCTGGGGCCAACGTCCTGACTTTC. Protein product: CSASRQSGANVLTF.

The rearrangement links TRBV4-1 to TRBJ2-3, with 8 bases aligning to TRBD2. Trimming at V came to 0 bases and at J to 5 bases, leaving 13 bases not matched to a gene. The CDR3 is made up of 18 amino acids. Germline loops: CDR1 MGHRA, CDR2 YSYEKL. The CDR3 bases are TGCGCCAGCAGCCAAGACGCGATCGGCGGGGGGAGGGTAGATACGCAGTATTTT. Amino acid sequence: CASSQDAIGGGRVDTQYF.

The V and J genes are TRBV6-5 and TRBJ2-2; TRBD2 aligns across 9 bases. The ends lost 8 bases at V and 2 bases at J; junction bases unmatched: 6. CDR3 size: 15 residues. Germline assignment: CDR1 MNHEY and CDR2 SVGAGI. Written as DNA, the CDR3 is TGTGCCAGCCCTAGCGGGGTCCCCAACACCGGGGAGCTGTTTTTT. This encodes CASPSGVPNTGELFF.

The J gene is TRBJ2-4, the V gene TRBV6-5; 8 bases map to TRBD2. Trimming at V came to 0 bases and at J to 8 bases, leaving 6 bases not matched to a gene. The V gene's germline CDR1 is MNHEY and CDR2 SVGAGI. This CDR3 comprises 15 residues. The chain's CDR3 is CASSYSRARGDIQYF. The CDR3 coding sequence is TGTGCCAGCAGTTACTCTCGGGCGCGGGGGGACATTCAGTACTTC.

This chain uses TRBV6-5 with TRBJ1-1; D is possibly TRBD1 (5 bases). Germline CDR1 reads MNHEY; CDR2 reads SVGAGI. The CDR3 loop spans 14 amino acids. Between the trimmed V and J ends, which lost 0 bases and 6 bases, there was a span of 11 bases. This CDR3 is CASSYSAGFAEAFF. CDR3 nucleotide sequence: TGTGCCAGCAGTTACTCGGCAGGGTTCGCTGAAGCTTTCTTT.

The chain links TRBV27 to TRBJ2-7; no clear D. This CDR3 has 16 amino acids. CDR1 MNHEY and CDR2 SMNVEV come from the germline V gene (reference sequence). Trimming left V 0 bases short and J 0 bases short, with 12 bases between. The CDR3 DNA sequence: TGTGCCAGCAGTTTATCGATCGAGGCCATCTCCTACGAGCAGTACGTC. As protein: CASSLSIEAISYEQYV.

This chain uses TRBV6-5 with TRBJ2-4; 7 nucleotides line up with TRBD1. Germline-derived CDR1 and CDR2 are MNHEY and SVGAGI. The CDR3 is 13 residues long. The junction had 7 bases not matched to a gene; V was cut back by 6 bases and J by 8 bases. CDR3 in amino acids: CASRLPGGHIQYF. The CDR3 nucleotides are TGTGCCAGCAGACTCCCAGGGGGACACATTCAGTACTTC.

The chain combines TRBV9 with TRBJ1-6; D perhaps matches TRBD1 (5 bases). V was shortened by 4 bases and J by 8 bases, with 16 bases between the two germline ends. The CDR3 has 15 amino acids. Germline CDR1 and CDR2: SGDLS and YYNGEE. CDR3: CASSPTGWGDSPLHF. CDR3 DNA sequence: TGTGCCAGCAGCCCCACCGGGTGGGGGGATTCACCCCTCCACTTT. Variable domain in full (rest from reference TRBV9 and TRBJ1-6): DSGVTQTPKHLITATGQRVTLRCSPRSGDLSVYWYQQSLDQGLQFLIQYYNGEERAKGNILERFSAQQFPDLHSELNLSSLELGDSALYFCASSPTGWGDSPLHFGNGTRLTVT.

This chain connects TRBV29-1 to TRBJ2-7, with 7 bases identical to TRBD1. V was pared by 4 bases and J by 3 bases, with 6 bases of the junction left unmatched. Germline V CDR1 and CDR2: SQVTM, ANQGSEA. The CDR3 runs 13 residues. The CDR3 here is CSVAAGGSYEQYF. In nucleotides, the CDR3 is TGCAGCGTTGCGGCAGGGGGTAGCTACGAGCAGTACTTC.